The 30 T cell receptor beta chains below all came from one sample that was sequenced in a study of cytomegalovirus exposure and HLA in healthy donors. Amplification used 60 Vbeta primers and 13 Jbeta primers. The table came from immunoSEQ multiplex PCR; TCRdb's copy has only in-frame clones and leaves some out. The sample holds about 140,000 clones. Input material: PBMCs. Source of these receptors: a woman between 18 and 30 years old in good health and CMV-seronegative.

The rearrangement uses TRBV6-1 and TRBJ1-5, with D possibly being TRBD1 (6 bases). The CDR3 sequence is 14 residues long. From germline, CDR1 is MNHNS and CDR2 SASEGT. V was cut by 1 base and J by 6 bases, with 10 bases left in between. The CDR3 protein is CASSEGGGPQPQHF. DNA of the CDR3: TGTGCCAGCAGTGAAGGAGGGGGACCTCAGCCCCAGCATTTT.

The rearrangement joins TRBV5-1 to TRBJ2-3, with no clear D. Germline V gene sequence: CDR1 SGHRS, CDR2 YFSETQ. Trimming removed 2 bases at V and 3 bases at J, with 7 bases between. This CDR3 contains 13 residues. CDR3: CASSFTLTDTQYF. CDR3 bases: TGCGCCAGCAGCTTCACCCTAACAGATACGCAGTATTTT. Combining the CDR3 with reference TRBV5-1 and TRBJ2-3 gives the whole variable domain KAGVTQTPRYLIKTRGQQVTLSCSPISGHRSVSWYQQTPGQGLQFLFEYFSETQRNKGNFPGRFSGRQFSNSRSEMNVSTLELGDSALYLCASSFTLTDTQYFGPGTRLTVL.

The rearrangement joins TRBV6-6 to TRBJ2-1; D is perhaps TRBD1 (6 bases). The CDR3 spans 10 residues. Germline loops: CDR1 MNHNY, CDR2 SVGAGI (reference sequence). V lost 8 bases to trimming and J lost 8 bases, with 7 bases between them. CDR3 in amino acids: CASQGYEQFF. For the CDR3, the DNA is TGTGCCAGCCAGGGGTATGAGCAGTTCTTC.

The V gene is TRBV6-5, the J gene TRBJ1-1; D remains unclear. Germline CDR1 reads MNHEY; CDR2 reads SVGAGI. Trimming cost V 7 bases and J 2 bases, with 17 bases left between them. The CDR3 spans 15 residues. Written as DNA, the CDR3 is TGTGCCAGCACCCCCTGGGCTACGGCCAACACTGAAGCTTTCTTT. Protein product: CASTPWATANTEAFF.

The chain combines TRBV5-5 with TRBJ1-5; TRBD1 agrees at 7 bases. The CDR3 sequence is 14 residues long. Germline loops: CDR1 SGHKS, CDR2 YYEKEE (reference sequence). The V segment lost 4 bases and the J segment 3 bases; nucleotides outside the gene matches: 4. CDR3: CASSPGQDNQPQHF. Here the CDR3 DNA reads TGTGCCAGCAGCCCCGGACAGGACAATCAGCCCCAGCATTTT.

The rearrangement joins TRBV5-1 to TRBJ2-6; 8 bases line up with TRBD1. CDR1 SGHRS and CDR2 YFSETQ come from the germline V gene. The V and J ends lost 5 bases and 2 bases, in that order; junction bases with no gene match: 3. The CDR3 is 15 residues long. The CDR3 protein is CASRQQGAGANVLTF. As DNA, the CDR3 is TGCGCCAGCAGGCAACAGGGGGCTGGGGCCAACGTCCTGACTTTC.

This chain connects TRBV4-1 to TRBJ2-1; tentatively, D is TRBD1 (6 bases). The CDR3 totals 15 residues. In germline, CDR1 is MGHRA, CDR2 YSYEKL. The V end was cut by 0 bases, the J end by 7 bases, with 13 bases between. For the CDR3, the DNA is TGCGCCAGCAGCCAAGAGGGACACTGGGGGAATGAGCAGTTCTTC. Translating it yields CASSQEGHWGNEQFF.

On this clone: Its ends do not fully match the called genes, so a read error is possible. The chain carries TRBV7-2 and TRBJ2-7, with 8 bases aligning to TRBD2. The length of the CDR3 is 15 residues. The germline gives CDR1 SGHTA, CDR2 FQGNSA. The CDR3 bases are TGTGCCAGCAGCTTAGGGCTAGCGGGCTCCGACGAGCAGTACTTC. Translated, it gives CASSLGLAGSDEQYF. The full variable domain, its missing parts supplied by reference TRBV7-2 and TRBJ2-7, is GAGVSQSPSNKVTEKGKDVELRCDPISGHTALYWYRQSLGQGLEFLIYFQGNSAPDKSGLPSDRFSAERTGGSVSTLTIQRTQQEDSAVYLCASSLGLAGSDEQYFGPGTRLTVT.

This chain connects TRBV6-1 to TRBJ2-1; maybe TRBD2 (6 bases). The CDR3 length is 15 residues. Looked up from germline, CDR1 is MNHNS and CDR2 is SASEGT. The germline V and J ends were trimmed by 5 bases and 8 bases, with 19 bases remaining between them. This CDR3 is CASSNSGGGYDEQFF. The CDR3 DNA follows: TGTGCCAGCAGTAATAGCGGTGGAGGGTACGATGAGCAGTTCTTC.

The V and J genes are TRBV19 and TRBJ2-3, with D perhaps TRBD2 (9 bases). This CDR3 has 18 residues. Germline V CDR1 and CDR2: LNHDA, SQIVND (reference sequence). V was trimmed by 5 bases and J by 3 bases, leaving 24 bases between them. CDR3 nucleotides: TGTGCCAGTAGTCCCCAGGGGGCAATAGCGGGAGTGACAGATACGCAGTATTTT. Protein product: CASSPQGAIAGVTDTQYF.

The chain uses TRBV5-4 and TRBJ2-7; perhaps TRBD2 as D (5 bases). The germline gives CDR1 SGHNT, CDR2 YYREEE (reference sequence). V lost 4 bases and J 7 bases, leaving 15 bases between the germline ends. The CDR3 sequence is 13 residues long. The CDR3 bases are TGTGCCAGCAGCCATACCTATAGCGAGGAGCAGTACTTC. This gives the protein CASSHTYSEEQYF.

The chain combines TRBV28 with TRBJ2-5, with D maybe TRBD2 (5 bases). The CDR3 consists of 15 residues. The V and J ends lost 5 bases and 1 base respectively, with 14 bases between them. CDR1 is MDHEN, CDR2 SYDVKM, per germline. CDR3 sequence reads: CASSGHTEGQETQYF. Written as DNA, the CDR3 is TGTGCCAGCAGTGGGCACACAGAGGGCCAAGAGACCCAGTACTTC. Combining the CDR3 with reference TRBV28 and TRBJ2-5 gives the whole variable domain DVKVTQSSRYLVKRTGEKVFLECVQDMDHENMFWYRQDPGLGLRLIYFSYDVKMKEKGDIPEGYSVSREKKERFSLILESASTNQTSMYLCASSGHTEGQETQYFGPGTRLLVL.

The rearrangement uses TRBV5-1 and TRBJ2-1; TRBD2 matches 11 bases. This CDR3 comprises 15 residues. The V gene end was trimmed by 0 bases and the J gene end by 5 bases; junction bases not matched to a gene: 1. Looked up from germline, CDR1 is SGHRS and CDR2 is YFSETQ. The CDR3 loop is CASSLGLAGNNEQFF. The CDR3 DNA reads TGCGCCAGCAGCTTGGGACTAGCGGGGAACAATGAGCAGTTCTTC.

The V and J genes are TRBV9 and TRBJ2-3; the D gene is possibly TRBD2 (6 bases). Germline V gene data show CDR1 as SGDLS and CDR2 as YYNGEE. There are 15 residues in the CDR3. V lost 3 bases and J 2 bases, leaving 13 bases between the germline ends. In DNA, the CDR3 is TGTGCCAGCAGCGCCCGTGGGGAGGCCACAGATACGCAGTATTTT. Translating it yields CASSARGEATDTQYF.

V usage is TRBV5-1 and J usage is TRBJ2-5; 10 positions agree with TRBD2. With 2 bases clipped from V and 1 base from J, the junction kept 8 bases outside the gene matches. The length of the CDR3 is 17 residues. Germline V gene lookup returns CDR1 SGHRS and CDR2 YFSETQ. DNA for the CDR3: TGCGCCAGCAGCTTAAGCGCTAGCGGGAGCGTCCAAGAGACCCAGTACTTC. Protein: CASSLSASGSVQETQYF.

The V gene is TRBV7-2, the J gene TRBJ1-2; 8 positions match TRBD1. Unmatched junction bases numbered 7, after V lost 5 bases and J lost 8 bases. The CDR3 loop spans 13 amino acids. The germline CDR1 and CDR2 sequences are SGHTA and FQGNSA. CDR3 sequence (DNA): TGTGCCAGCAGCCAAGGACAGGGTGGAGGCTACACCTTC. Translation gives CASSQGQGGGYTF.

The rearrangement links TRBV12-5 to TRBJ2-2; 7 bases are shared with TRBD1. V shed 8 bases and J 3 bases; nucleotides not matched to a gene: 12. The CDR3 extends over 16 amino acids. CDR1 is LGHNT and CDR2 is FRNRAP in the germline V gene. This chain's CDR3 is CASMEQGDLDTGELFF. In DNA form, the CDR3 reads TGTGCTAGTATGGAGCAGGGGGATTTGGACACCGGGGAGCTGTTTTTT. The full variable domain, with the rest looked up from reference TRBV12-5 and TRBJ2-2, is DARVTQTPRHKVTEMGQEVTMRCQPILGHNTVFWYRQTMMQGLELLAYFRNRAPLDDSGMPKDRFSAEMPDATLATLKIQPSEPRDSAVYFCASMEQGDLDTGELFFGEGSRLTVL.

The chain employs TRBV9 and TRBJ2-5; 10 nucleotides match TRBD2. The germline gives CDR1 SGDLS, CDR2 YYNGEE. The CDR3 spans 16 residues. The ends lost 3 bases at V and 2 bases at J; junction bases unmatched: 7. The CDR3 nucleotides read TGTGCCAGCAGCGCCTCTAGCGGGAGTCGGCAAGAGACCCAGTACTTC. It specifies CASSASSGSRQETQYF.

V gene TRBV9 combines with J gene TRBJ1-1; 7 bases match TRBD1. The CDR3 has 15 residues. Germline V gene data show CDR1 as SGDLS and CDR2 as YYNGEE. The V segment lost 3 bases and the J segment 0 bases; nucleotides outside the gene matches: 5. The CDR3 nucleotides read TGTGCCAGCAGCGCGGGGACAGCCATGAACACTGAAGCTTTCTTT. This encodes CASSAGTAMNTEAFF. Full variable domain (remainder filled in from reference TRBV9 and TRBJ1-1): DSGVTQTPKHLITATGQRVTLRCSPRSGDLSVYWYQQSLDQGLQFLIQYYNGEERAKGNILERFSAQQFPDLHSELNLSSLELGDSALYFCASSAGTAMNTEAFFGQGTRLTVV.

The chain joins TRBV11-3 to TRBJ1-1; maybe TRBD1 (6 bases). Trimming took off 5 bases at V and 2 bases at J, with 9 bases between the two ends. CDR3 length equals 13 residues. CDR1 is SGHNT, CDR2 YENEEA, per germline. CDR3 nucleotides: TGTGCCAGCAGCCAGGACAGAAACACTGAAGCTTTCTTT. Its protein product is CASSQDRNTEAFF.

The gene calls are TRBV6-6 and TRBJ1-5; TRBD1 is a possible D gene (5 bases). CDR1 MNHNY and CDR2 SVGAGI come from the germline V gene (reference sequence). This CDR3 spans 15 amino acids. V dropped 6 bases and J dropped 0 bases, with 12 bases sitting between them. Here the CDR3 DNA reads TGTGCCAGCAGGGAGTTCAGGGATAGCAATCAGCCCCAGCATTTT. Its protein is CASREFRDSNQPQHF.

The chain has TRBV11-2 and TRBJ2-1; D might be TRBD1 (7 bases). Trimming cost V 8 bases and J 5 bases, with 16 bases left between them. CDR3 length: 14 residues. Germline V lookup: CDR1 SGHAT, CDR2 FQNNGV. CDR3 nucleotides: TGTGCCAGCCTCCAGGGGGGCCCCGACAATGAGCAGTTCTTC. Its translation: CASLQGGPDNEQFF.

The chain couples TRBV19 to TRBJ1-1, with a weak D call TRBD1 (6 bases). Germline values: CDR1 LNHDA, CDR2 SQIVND (reference sequence). Trimming left V 9 bases short and J 2 bases short, with 16 bases between. The CDR3 runs 14 residues. CDR3 nucleotide sequence: TGTGCCAGCCGGGTCCAGGGGCCTAACACTGAAGCTTTCTTT. It codes for CASRVQGPNTEAFF. Supplemented by reference TRBV19 and TRBJ1-1, the full variable domain reads DGGITQSPKYLFRKEGQNVTLSCEQNLNHDAMYWYRQDPGQGLRLIYYSQIVNDFQKGDIAEGYSVSREKKESFPLTVTSAQKNPTAFYLCASRVQGPNTEAFFGQGTRLTVV.

The chain couples TRBV10-1 to TRBJ2-1; TRBD2 matches 7 bases. Germline assignment: CDR1 WNHNN and CDR2 SYGVQD (reference sequence). The CDR3 totals 15 residues. V lost 10 bases, J lost 4 bases, and 13 bases stayed unmatched. The CDR3 sequence is CATPASGEGYNEQFF. CDR3 DNA sequence: TGCGCCACCCCGGCTAGCGGAGAGGGTTACAATGAGCAGTTCTTC.

CDR3 protein: CASSVGTGRYEQYF. The CDR3 region has the DNA TGTGCCAGTAGTGTCGGGACAGGGAGGTACGAGCAGTACTTC. The V gene is TRBV19, the J gene TRBJ2-7; 9 bases agree with TRBD1. V dropped 5 bases and J dropped 4; count of bases not matched to a gene: 6. Germline CDR1 LNHDA, CDR2 SQIVND (reference sequence). CDR3 length: 14 amino acids.

The rearrangement uses TRBV29-1 and TRBJ1-3, with unresolved D. Germline V lookup: CDR1 SQVTM, CDR2 ANQGSEA. The CDR3 has 11 amino acids. The V and J ends lost 4 bases and 3 bases respectively, with 4 bases between them. In DNA, the CDR3 is TGCAGCGTTGCGGGTGGAAACACCATATATTTT. Amino acids: CSVAGGNTIYF.

The chain has TRBV27 and TRBJ2-5; D perhaps matches TRBD2 (5 bases). The length of the CDR3 is 16 residues. Germline V lookup: CDR1 MNHEY, CDR2 SMNVEV (reference sequence). Trimming stripped 0 bases from V and 11 bases from J, with 22 bases between. The CDR3 region is CASSLSIETRRWEQYF. CDR3 sequence (DNA): TGTGCCAGCAGTTTATCGATAGAGACCCGACGTTGGGAGCAGTACTTC.

V is TRBV21-1 and J is TRBJ1-2; the D call TRBD1 from the table was never checked on the DNA. TRBV21-1 has pseudogene status. The CDR3 has 20 residues. This chain's CDR3 is CASSAPYGGSGQGGNYGYTF. DNA of the CDR3: TGTGCCAGCAGCGCTCCTTATGGAGGTTCGGGACAGGGGGGCAACTATGGCTACACCTTC.

The V gene is TRBV4-2, the J gene TRBJ1-5; 9 bases match TRBD1. Germline assignment: CDR1 LGHNA and CDR2 YNFKEQ. The J segment lost 5 bases and the V segment lost 0 bases, leaving 5 bases of the junction unmatched. CDR3 length: 16 amino acids. The CDR3 loop is CASSQDVRTGDQPQHF. CDR3 nucleotides: TGTGCCAGCAGCCAAGACGTGAGGACAGGGGATCAGCCCCAGCATTTT.

V gene TRBV5-1 combines with J gene TRBJ1-1; possible D gene TRBD1, 6 bases. V was shortened by 6 bases and J by 0 bases, with 15 bases between the two germline ends. This CDR3 comprises 15 residues. In germline, CDR1 is SGHRS, CDR2 YFSETQ. CDR3 bases: TGCGCCAGCACCTGGGGGGGCGGGATGAACACTGAAGCTTTCTTT. This codes for CASTWGGGMNTEAFF.